This T cell receptor beta chain comes out of a study of T cell repertoires in cytomegalovirus infection. Study in general: CMV epitopes, recently identified HLA-C-restricted and well-studied HLA-B-restricted, were used. CMV infection together with matching HLA type was indicated by public TCR beta signatures.

This clonotype was found many times. Its matching antigen is unknown. Whole-study findings and limits: Carriers of CMV plus the relevant HLA were identified by cumulative public TCR beta family frequency.

The CDR3 runs to 14 residues. CDR1 is SGHTA and CDR2 is FQGNSA in the germline V gene. Deletions cut 4 bases from V and 0 bases from J, with 10 bases between. From the reads, TCRdb called clonotypes with MiXCR, one entry per CDR3 protein. The sample comprises 380,000 or so distinct CDR3 sequences, approximately 30% of which are singletons, and about 13% rests with the top ten. The genes are TRBV7-2 and TRBJ2-7; perhaps TRBD2 as D (6 bases). Here the sequenced sample was cultured PBMCs, taken from culture after CMV antigen stimulation. The sequence was collected from a human donor in good health (CMV status not recorded). Some clones in this sample may be carry-over from other donors' samples. Here the CDR3 DNA reads TGTGCCAGCAGCTATAGCGGTACCTCCTACGAGCAGTACTTC. It specifies CASSYSGTSYEQYF.